This TCR beta chain was obtained from a study of patients and donors after allogeneic stem cell transplantation. Each CDR3 protein is one row after TCRdb ran MiXCR on the RT-PCR reads. This table holds 25,000 to 30,000 distinct CDR3 sequences, roughly 8% found once. This clonotype was counted between two and nine times. This CDR3 has 12 amino acids. V lost 10 bases, J lost 10 bases, and 5 bases stayed unmatched. Germline V gene data show CDR1 as ENHRY and CDR2 as SYGVKD. The source material was blood, either unsorted or a sorted T cell fraction (not recorded which). This TCR was recovered from a human donor who was either an allogeneic HSCT recipient or a stem cell or donor lymphocyte infusion donor (not recorded which). It is not recorded whose cells these are; they may come from a transplant donor. The chain has TRBV10-3 and TRBJ2-3, with TRBD2 matching 13 bases. CDR3 bases: TGTGCCACCGGGACTAGCGGGGATGCGCAGTATTTT. Translating gives CATGTSGDAQYF.